This T cell receptor (beta chain) was recorded in a study of monozygotic twins with inflammatory bowel disease. TCRdb reprocessed the 5' RACE reads, keeping one entry per CDR3 protein, no DNA. The sample table includes approximately 150,000 distinct CDR3 sequences. The germline gives CDR1 LGHNA, CDR2 YSLEER. CDR3 length: 13 residues. Someone took an approximately 2.5 ml blood sample from each of the donors. This receptor was obtained from a human donor with ulcerative colitis or Crohn's disease, or a healthy co-twin of an affected twin (not recorded which). The source material was blood. This chain uses TRBV4-3 with TRBJ2-7; there is no DNA to check the TCRdb D call of TRBD1. Here the CDR3 reads CASSQEIRVPQYF.